The 15 T cell receptor beta chains reported below all come from one sample, sequenced in a study of shared clonotypes between healthy human individuals. Generated by immunoSEQ multiplex PCR, the TCRdb table keeps only in-frame clones and is missing some. This sample carries 700,000 or so clones, less than 80% of them seen once, and the ten largest clones take about 1.8%. Sequences were obtained from memory CD4+ T cells sorted from blood. The subset denotes: CD45RA-negative fraction. Receptor source: a young woman in good health.

The chain joins TRBV5-6 to TRBJ1-2; no firm D call. Trimming took off 3 bases at V and 0 bases at J, with 9 bases between the two ends. Per germline, CDR1 SGHDT and CDR2 YYEEEE. CDR3 length: 14 residues. Here the CDR3 reads CASSSLDTNYGYTF. In DNA, the CDR3 is TGTGCCAGCAGCTCCTTAGATACTAACTATGGCTACACCTTC.

Only one count was recorded for this clone. The J gene is TRBJ1-3, the V gene TRBV7-9, with D possibly being TRBD1 (5 bases). Between the trimmed V and J ends, which lost 2 bases and 2 bases, there was a span of 10 bases. CDR1 is SEHNR and CDR2 is FQNEAQ in the germline V gene (reference sequence). The CDR3 consists of 15 residues. CDR3 sequence reads: CASSLTRVAGNTIYF. The CDR3 DNA reads TGTGCCAGCAGCTTAACCAGGGTTGCTGGAAACACCATATATTTT.

The V and J genes are TRBV7-2 and TRBJ2-1; D possibly corresponds to TRBD1 (6 bases). The CDR3 has 13 residues. The V gene's germline CDR1 is SGHTA and CDR2 FQGNSA. V was shortened by 5 bases and J by 4 bases, with 9 bases between the two germline ends. CDR3 bases: TGTGCCAGCAGCCCCCAGGGGTACAATGAGCAGTTCTTC. Protein sequence: CASSPQGYNEQFF.

This chain uses TRBV28 with TRBJ1-1; TRBD1 aligns across 8 bases. This CDR3 comprises 13 residues. V was clipped by 4 bases and J by 4 bases; unmatched bases: 2. The germline V gene has CDR1 MDHEN and CDR2 SYDVKM. CDR3 sequence: CASSYGQGTEAFF. CDR3 DNA: TGTGCCAGCAGTTACGGACAGGGCACTGAAGCTTTCTTT. The whole variable domain, filled in from reference TRBV28 and TRBJ1-1, reads DVKVTQSSRYLVKRTGEKVFLECVQDMDHENMFWYRQDPGLGLRLIYFSYDVKMKEKGDIPEGYSVSREKKERFSLILESASTNQTSMYLCASSYGQGTEAFFGQGTRLTVV.

The V and J genes are TRBV28 and TRBJ2-7; 9 bases match TRBD1. Trimming cost V 4 bases and J 3 bases; bases outside gene matches: 7. Germline assignment: CDR1 MDHEN and CDR2 SYDVKM. This CDR3 has 15 residues. The DNA of the CDR3 is TGTGCCAGCAGTTATCCGGGACAGGGTTTCTACGAGCAGTACTTC. Translated, it gives CASSYPGQGFYEQYF.

This rearrangement joins TRBV7-9 to TRBJ2-2, with TRBD2 matching 10 bases. V was pared by 3 bases and J by 7 bases, with 8 bases of the junction left unmatched. Germline CDR1 reads SEHNR; CDR2 reads FQNEAQ (reference sequence). The CDR3 is made up of 16 amino acids. CDR3 in DNA: TGTGCCAGCAGCTTCTCACTAGCGGGACTGGTCGGGGAGCTGTTTTTT. Its protein product is CASSFSLAGLVGELFF.

The rearrangement uses TRBV4-1 and TRBJ2-3, with a weak D call TRBD2 (7 bases). Trimming took off 0 bases at V and 8 bases at J, with 12 bases between the two ends. CDR1 is MGHRA and CDR2 is YSYEKL in the germline V gene. The CDR3 covers 14 residues. For the CDR3, the DNA is TGCGCCAGCAGCCAAGATCGGAGGGGGGGTACGCAGTATTTT. Its translation: CASSQDRRGGTQYF.

The J gene is TRBJ1-1, the V gene TRBV10-3; 10 nucleotides match TRBD1. Trimming took 0 bases from V and 4 from J; bases not matched to a gene: 2. Germline V gene lookup returns CDR1 ENHRY and CDR2 SYGVKD. This CDR3 is built from 15 residues. The CDR3 nucleotides read TGTGCCATCAGTGAGTCGCGACAGGGGGCCACTGAAGCTTTCTTT. Translation: CAISESRQGATEAFF.

A note on this clone: This likely stems from a read error, as it lies one base from a far larger clone. Additional DNA sequences in this sample encode the identical CDR3. CDR3 loop: CASRTKLAGATDTQYF. The CDR3 region has the DNA TGTGCCAGCAGGACTAAACTAGCGGGGGCTACAGATACGCAGTATTTT. The V gene is TRBV7-2, the J gene TRBJ2-3; 11 positions match TRBD2. The CDR3 spans 16 residues. V lost 6 bases to trimming and J lost 3 bases; unmatched junction nucleotides: 8. Germline V gives CDR1 SGHTA, CDR2 FQGNSA.

The chain uses TRBV28 and TRBJ1-5; D is uncertain. Trimming took off 9 bases at V and 4 bases at J, with 10 bases between the two ends. There are 12 residues in the CDR3. Germline V gives CDR1 MDHEN, CDR2 SYDVKM. The CDR3 loop reads CASKQRNQPQHF. In DNA, the CDR3 is TGTGCCAGTAAACAGCGAAATCAGCCCCAGCATTTT.

This clone was picked up a small number of times. The chain links TRBV5-6 to TRBJ1-2; D is ambiguous. CDR3 length: 9 residues. Trimming took off 3 bases at V and 6 bases at J, with 0 bases between the two ends. The germline gives CDR1 SGHDT, CDR2 YYEEEE. The CDR3 loop reads CASSYGYTF. CDR3 sequence (DNA): TGTGCCAGCAGCTATGGCTACACCTTC.

This chain joins TRBV11-2 and TRBJ1-4; the D gene is possibly TRBD1 (5 bases). V lost 7 bases and J 2 bases, leaving 11 bases between the germline ends. Germline V gene data show CDR1 as SGHAT and CDR2 as FQNNGV. This CDR3 has 14 amino acids. DNA of the CDR3: TGTGCCAGCACCCCGGGACGGACTAATGAAAAACTGTTTTTT. Translated, it gives CASTPGRTNEKLFF.

This clone showed up just once. The chain carries TRBV27 and TRBJ2-7; 13 bases map to TRBD2. Germline CDR1 and CDR2: MNHEY and SMNVEV (reference sequence). V was clipped by 6 bases and J by 4 bases; unmatched bases: 9. The CDR3 spans 16 residues. DNA for the CDR3: TGTGCCAGCAGCAAAGGGGGGACTAGCGGGATGTACGAGCAGTACTTC. Its protein is CASSKGGTSGMYEQYF.

This clone was detected only a few times. The CDR3 region has the DNA TGTGCCAGCAGCGGTCAAGCGGGAAGCTCCTACAATGAGCAGTTCTTC. It codes for CASSGQAGSSYNEQFF. V is TRBV2 and J is TRBJ2-1; the match to TRBD2 covers 7 bases. The germline gives CDR1 SNHLY, CDR2 FYNNEI. The CDR3 covers 16 residues. V trimming: 6 bases; J trimming: 0 bases; junction bases outside the gene matches: 8.

The chain joins TRBV4-1 to TRBJ2-1; no reliable D call. This CDR3 is 18 amino acids long. Per the germline V gene, CDR1 is MGHRA and CDR2 is YSYEKL. V was trimmed by 4 bases and J by 4 bases, leaving 23 bases between them. This CDR3 is CASSPILQIQLIYNEQFF. In DNA form, the CDR3 reads TGCGCCAGCAGCCCTATACTTCAAATACAGCTTATTTACAATGAGCAGTTCTTC.